This T cell receptor (beta chain) appears in the sequencing data of a study of blood T cells in healthy people across ages. This clonotype has a handful of counts. Its antigen remains unknown. Sample-barcoded 5' priming and a J-beta primer mix drove a second PCR of about 7 to 12 cycles. Each CDR3 protein is one row after TCRdb ran MiXCR on the 5' RACE reads. The sample has roughly 1.5 million distinct CDR3 sequences, about 42% seen once; the top ten hold about 4%. Trimming stripped 0 bases from V and 6 bases from J, with 7 bases between. Germline CDR1 is SGHKS and CDR2 is YYEKEE (reference sequence). The CDR3 loop spans 13 amino acids. Study-level points and caveats: It was held that the diversity estimates obtained from one million T cells were underestimates.

Sequencing was performed on blood. The sequence came from a young woman in good health. The V call is TRBV5-5, the J call TRBJ2-4; tentative D call: TRBD2 (6 bases). The CDR3 bases are TGTGCCAGCAGCTTGGTGGGGGGAAACATTCAGTACTTC. Translating it yields CASSLVGGNIQYF. Full variable domain (rest looked up from reference TRBV5-5 and TRBJ2-4): DAGVTQSPTHLIKTRGQQVTLRCSPISGHKSVSWYQQVLGQGPQFIFQYYEKEERGRGNFPDRFSARQFPNYSSELNVNALLLGDSALYLCASSLVGGNIQYFGAGTRLSVL.